These 5 T cell receptor beta chains came from one sample sequenced in a study of T cells after yellow fever vaccination. TCRdb passed the 5' RACE reads through MiXCR, listing each CDR3 protein once. The sample includes roughly 500,000 distinct CDR3 sequences, about 19% of them seen just once. Material: PBMCs, obtained 15 days after the yellow fever booster vaccination. The receptors come from a man aged 30 to 39 who received the YFV17D yellow fever vaccine.

The chain joins TRBV15 to TRBJ1-2; 8 bases match TRBD1. This CDR3 is 16 amino acids long. Germline lookup yields CDR1 LNHNV and CDR2 YYDKDF (reference sequence). The junction had 8 bases not matched to a gene; V was cut back by 5 bases and J by 0 bases. CDR3 in DNA: TGTGCCACCAGCTCACGTAGACAGGGGTCTAACTATGGCTACACCTTC. This sequence encodes CATSSRRQGSNYGYTF.

This clonotype appeared many times. At one end the junction does not follow the germline gene, possibly because of a read error. This rearrangement joins TRBV5-1 to TRBJ2-2; possibly TRBD2 for D (6 bases). The CDR3 contains 15 residues. Germline V CDR1 and CDR2: SGHRS, YFSETQ. CDR3 sequence reads: CASSFSGTNTGELFF. The CDR3 region has the DNA TGTGCCAGCAGCTTTAGCGGAACGAACACCGGGGAGCTGTTTTTT.

The J gene is TRBJ2-1, the V gene TRBV5-1, with unresolved D. Per germline, CDR1 SGHRS and CDR2 YFSETQ. Trimming pared 0 bases from V and 9 bases from J, leaving 16 bases between. This CDR3 comprises 15 residues. CDR3 sequence reads: CASSLDKGRFGEQFF. The CDR3 DNA reads TGCGCCAGCAGCTTGGATAAAGGTAGATTTGGTGAGCAGTTCTTC.

This chain joins TRBV10-3 and TRBJ2-1; no clear D gene. Between the trimmed V and J ends, which lost 2 bases and 8 bases, there was a span of 10 bases. The CDR3 totals 13 residues. CDR1 is ENHRY, CDR2 SYGVKD, per germline. The CDR3 sequence: CAISEGLDYEQFF. CDR3 nucleotide sequence: TGTGCCATCAGTGAGGGGCTAGATTATGAGCAGTTCTTC.

This sequence joins TRBV7-2 and TRBJ2-1; D is possibly TRBD1 (6 bases). V lost 6 bases and J 13 bases, leaving 19 bases between the germline ends. Germline assignment: CDR1 SGHTA and CDR2 FQGNSA. The CDR3 loop spans 13 amino acids. This CDR3 reads CASRPPTGITQFF. The CDR3 region has the DNA TGTGCCAGCAGACCGCCCACAGGGATCACTCAGTTCTTC.